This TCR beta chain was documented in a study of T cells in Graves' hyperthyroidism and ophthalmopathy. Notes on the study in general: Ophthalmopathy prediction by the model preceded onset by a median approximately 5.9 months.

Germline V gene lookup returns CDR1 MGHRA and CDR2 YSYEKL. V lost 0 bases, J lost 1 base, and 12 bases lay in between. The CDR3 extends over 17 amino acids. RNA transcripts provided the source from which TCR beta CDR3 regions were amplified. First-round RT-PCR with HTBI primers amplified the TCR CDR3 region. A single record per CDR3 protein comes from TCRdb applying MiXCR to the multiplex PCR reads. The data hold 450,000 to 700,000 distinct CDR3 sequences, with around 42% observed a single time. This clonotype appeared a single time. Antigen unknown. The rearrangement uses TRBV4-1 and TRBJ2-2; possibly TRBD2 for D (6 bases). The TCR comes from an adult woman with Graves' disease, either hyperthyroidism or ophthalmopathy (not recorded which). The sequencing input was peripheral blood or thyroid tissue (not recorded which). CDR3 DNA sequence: TGCGCCAGCAGCCAAGATCTACTAGCTCTGAACACCGGGGAGCTGTTTTTT. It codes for CASSQDLLALNTGELFF.